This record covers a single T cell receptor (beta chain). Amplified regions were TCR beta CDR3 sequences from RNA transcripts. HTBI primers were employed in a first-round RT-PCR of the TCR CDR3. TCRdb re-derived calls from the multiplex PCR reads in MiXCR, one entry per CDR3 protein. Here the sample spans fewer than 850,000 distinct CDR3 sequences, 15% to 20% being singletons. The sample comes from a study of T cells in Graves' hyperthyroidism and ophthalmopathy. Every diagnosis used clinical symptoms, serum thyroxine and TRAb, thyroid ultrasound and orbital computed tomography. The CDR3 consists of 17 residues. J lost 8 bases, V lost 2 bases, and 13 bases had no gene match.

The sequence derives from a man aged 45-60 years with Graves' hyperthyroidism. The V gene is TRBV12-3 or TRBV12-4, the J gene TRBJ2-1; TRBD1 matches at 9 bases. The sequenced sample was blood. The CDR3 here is CASSLPNGRDRVDEQFF. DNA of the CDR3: TGTGCCAGCAGTTTACCCAACGGGCGGGACAGGGTCGATGAGCAGTTCTTC.